These 9 T cell receptor beta chains share one sample of origin, sequenced in a study of blood T cell repertoires in COVID-19. Libraries were prepared by immunoSEQ multiplex PCR; TCRdb keeps only in-frame clonotypes and omits some of them. The table lists a few hundred thousand clones, approximately 78% of them singletons, with about 5.6% in the top ten. Sequenced material: peripheral blood. The source is a woman aged 70-85 years with COVID-19, enrolled during active disease.

CDR3 amino acids: CASSTYRRGYGYTF. The CDR3 nucleotides read TGTGCCAGCAGTACCTACAGGAGAGGCTATGGCTACACCTTC. J is TRBJ1-2 and V is TRBV28, with D maybe TRBD1 (5 bases). There are 14 residues in the CDR3. Trimming cost V 5 bases and J 4 bases, with 14 bases left between them. The germline V gene encodes CDR1 MDHEN and CDR2 SYDVKM.

The CDR3 DNA sequence: TGTGCCAGCAGCACCCGAGGGGGTAGCTCTGGAAACACCATATATTTT. Translating it yields CASSTRGGSSGNTIYF. This chain joins TRBV9 and TRBJ1-3; D is possibly TRBD1 (6 bases). Germline V CDR1 and CDR2: SGDLS, YYNGEE. V was clipped by 4 bases and J by 0 bases, with 14 bases between them. The CDR3 extends over 16 amino acids.

CDR3: CASSQEQGYYGYTF. CDR3 sequence (DNA): TGTGCCAGCAGCCAAGAACAGGGTTACTATGGCTACACCTTC. This chain uses TRBV14 with TRBJ1-2; D perhaps matches TRBD1 (6 bases). Trimming removed 0 bases at V and 3 bases at J, with 8 bases between. Germline V gene data show CDR1 as SGHDN and CDR2 as FVKESK. The CDR3 has 14 residues.

The genes are TRBV24-1 and TRBJ2-5; D unclear. In germline, CDR1 is KGHDR, CDR2 SFDVKD. This CDR3 contains 13 residues. The ends were cut back, 4 bases at V and 9 bases at J, with 14 bases in the middle. In nucleotides, the CDR3 is TGTGCCACCAGTGACTCCTACTCACGAGCCCAGTACTTC. Its translation is CATSDSYSRAQYF.

The rearrangement uses TRBV24-1 and TRBJ2-5; TRBD1 agrees at 7 bases. Germline trimming cut 5 bases from V and 2 bases from J; bases unmatched to any gene: 1. The CDR3 runs 13 residues. Germline V gives CDR1 KGHDR, CDR2 SFDVKD. The CDR3 loop is CATSGGQQETQYF. The CDR3 coding sequence is TGTGCCACCAGTGGGGGACAGCAAGAGACCCAGTACTTC.

The gene calls are TRBV4-1 and TRBJ2-7; D may be TRBD1 (6 bases). The CDR3 runs 13 residues. CDR1 MGHRA and CDR2 YSYEKL come from the germline V gene. Trimming left V 0 bases short and J 8 bases short, with 11 bases between. CDR3 in amino acids: CASSQEGRGKQYF. CDR3 coding DNA: TGCGCCAGCAGCCAAGAGGGCAGGGGAAAGCAGTACTTC.

The chain combines TRBV2 with TRBJ2-7; a possible D gene is TRBD1 (5 bases). The germline CDR1 and CDR2 sequences are SNHLY and FYNNEI. This CDR3 contains 15 residues. The V and J ends lost 2 bases and 6 bases respectively, with 17 bases between them. As DNA, the CDR3 is TGTGCCAGCAGTGAATCGGCAGGGCCCATCGGCGAGCAGTACTTC. This translates into CASSESAGPIGEQYF.

The chain carries TRBV11-2 and TRBJ1-2; 9 bases line up with TRBD1. After removal of 1 base from V and 7 bases from J, the junction contained 10 bases not matched to a gene. The germline V gene has CDR1 SGHAT and CDR2 FQNNGV. This CDR3 spans 16 amino acids. The CDR3 region has the DNA TGTGCCAGCAGCTTAGTCTCGGGACAGGGTAGGGGTGGCTACACCTTC. It encodes CASSLVSGQGRGGYTF.

The chain recombines TRBV2 with TRBJ1-1, with D unresolved. V was cut by 0 bases and J by 9 bases, with 11 bases left in between. This CDR3 region has 13 residues. The germline V gene has CDR1 SNHLY and CDR2 FYNNEI. CDR3 loop: CASSEARGNQAFF. CDR3 DNA: TGTGCCAGCAGTGAAGCGCGGGGTAACCAAGCTTTCTTT. The whole variable domain, filled in from reference TRBV2 and TRBJ1-1, reads EPEVTQTPSHQVTQMGQEVILRCVPISNHLYFYWYRQILGQKVEFLVSFYNNEISEKSEIFDDQFSVERPDGSNFTLKIRSTKLEDSAMYFCASSEARGNQAFFGQGTRLTVV.